The sample holds many counts of the clone carrying this T cell receptor beta chain. Its antigen is as yet unknown. Semi-nested PCR with Nested Universal Primer A followed constant-region reverse priming of full-length variable regions. TCRdb re-analysed the 5' RACE reads in MiXCR, keeping a single row per CDR3 protein. This sample yields roughly 57,000 distinct CDR3 sequences, of which roughly 20% are seen a single time; 3.2% belongs to the top ten. Tregs were sorted as CD4+CD25+CD127-/low cells. There are 11 residues in the CDR3. Germline V CDR1 and CDR2: SGHAT, FQNNGV. V lost 5 bases, J lost 8 bases, and 7 bases lay in between. Notes on the study in general: Tumor memory CD4+ T cell TCR gene usage clustered with blood and lymph node memory CD4+ cells and lymph node naive CD4+ cells. Larger-cohort validation covered only one TCR beta V-J rearrangement. Tumor Tregs overlapped most with tumor, then blood, naive CD4+ cells.

V is TRBV11-2 and J is TRBJ2-1; no clear D. This TCR came from a female donor with breast cancer. Sequences were obtained from tumor-infiltrating Tregs sorted from the breast tumor. CDR3 in amino acids: CASSPADEQFF. The CDR3 bases are TGTGCCAGCAGCCCGGCGGATGAGCAGTTCTTC.